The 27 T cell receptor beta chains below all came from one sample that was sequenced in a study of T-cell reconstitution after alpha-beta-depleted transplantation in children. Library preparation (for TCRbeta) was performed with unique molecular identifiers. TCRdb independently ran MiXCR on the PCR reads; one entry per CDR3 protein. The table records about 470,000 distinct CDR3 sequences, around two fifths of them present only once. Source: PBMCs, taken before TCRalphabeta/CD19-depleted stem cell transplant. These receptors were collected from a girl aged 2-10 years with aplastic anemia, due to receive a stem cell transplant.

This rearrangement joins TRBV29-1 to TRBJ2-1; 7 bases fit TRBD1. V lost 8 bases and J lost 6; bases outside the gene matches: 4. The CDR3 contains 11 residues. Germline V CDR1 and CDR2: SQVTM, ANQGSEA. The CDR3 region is CSSYRGNEQFF. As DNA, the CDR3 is TGCAGCTCCTACAGGGGCAATGAGCAGTTCTTC.

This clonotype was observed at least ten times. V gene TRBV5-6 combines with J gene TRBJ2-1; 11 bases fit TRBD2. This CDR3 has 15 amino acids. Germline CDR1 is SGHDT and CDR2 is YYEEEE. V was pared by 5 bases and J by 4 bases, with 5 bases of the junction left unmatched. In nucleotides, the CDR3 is TGTGCCAGCAGACTTAGGACTAGCGGGTACAATGAGCAGTTCTTC. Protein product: CASRLRTSGYNEQFF.

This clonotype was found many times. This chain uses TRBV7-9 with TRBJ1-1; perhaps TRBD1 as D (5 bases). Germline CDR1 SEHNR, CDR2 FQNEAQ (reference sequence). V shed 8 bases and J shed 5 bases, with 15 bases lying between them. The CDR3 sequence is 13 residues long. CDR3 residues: CASGRDVGTEAFF. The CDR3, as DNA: TGTGCCAGCGGCAGGGACGTCGGGACTGAAGCTTTCTTT.

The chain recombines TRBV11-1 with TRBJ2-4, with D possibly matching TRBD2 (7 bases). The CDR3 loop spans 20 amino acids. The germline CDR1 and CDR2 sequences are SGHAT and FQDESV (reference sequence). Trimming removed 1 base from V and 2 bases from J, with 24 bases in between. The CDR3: CASSLVVQWDMGGSKNIQYF. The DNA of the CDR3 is TGTGCCAGCAGCTTAGTGGTCCAGTGGGACATGGGGGGGTCCAAAAACATTCAGTACTTC.

This CDR3 reads CSARVVAGVFGANVLTF. The CDR3, as DNA: TGCAGTGCTAGAGTGGTAGCGGGGGTATTTGGGGCCAACGTCCTGACTTTC. The genes are TRBV20-1 and TRBJ2-6; 9 bases are shared with TRBD2. Germline V gene data show CDR1 as DFQATT and CDR2 as SNEGSKA (reference sequence). The trim removed 1 base at V and 3 bases at J, leaving 7 bases unmatched. This CDR3 comprises 17 residues.

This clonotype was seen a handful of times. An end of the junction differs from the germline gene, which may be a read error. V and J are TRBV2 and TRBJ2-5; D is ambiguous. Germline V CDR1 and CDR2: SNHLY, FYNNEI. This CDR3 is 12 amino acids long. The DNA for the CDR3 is TGTGCCAGCAGTGATCCAGTCGGAACCCCGTACTTC. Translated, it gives CASSDPVGTPYF.

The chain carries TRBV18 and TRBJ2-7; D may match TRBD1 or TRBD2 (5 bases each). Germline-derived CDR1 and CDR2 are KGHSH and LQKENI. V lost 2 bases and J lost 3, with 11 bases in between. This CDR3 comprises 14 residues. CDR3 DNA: TGTGCCAGCTCACCAGGGGGAATGGGCTACGAGCAGTACTTC. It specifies CASSPGGMGYEQYF.

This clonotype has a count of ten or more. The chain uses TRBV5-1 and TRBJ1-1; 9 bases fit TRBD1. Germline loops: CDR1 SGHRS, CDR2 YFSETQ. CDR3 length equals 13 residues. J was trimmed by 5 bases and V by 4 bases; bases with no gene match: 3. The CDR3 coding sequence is TGCGCCAGCAGCAGACAGGGGGATACTGAAGCTTTCTTT. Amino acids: CASSRQGDTEAFF.

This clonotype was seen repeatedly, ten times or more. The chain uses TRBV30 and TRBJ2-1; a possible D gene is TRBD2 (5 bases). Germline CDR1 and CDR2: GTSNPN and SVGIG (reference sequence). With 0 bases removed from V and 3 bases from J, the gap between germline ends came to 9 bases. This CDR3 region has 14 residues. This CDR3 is CAWSVASFYNEQFF. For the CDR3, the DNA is TGTGCCTGGAGTGTAGCTAGCTTCTACAATGAGCAGTTCTTC.

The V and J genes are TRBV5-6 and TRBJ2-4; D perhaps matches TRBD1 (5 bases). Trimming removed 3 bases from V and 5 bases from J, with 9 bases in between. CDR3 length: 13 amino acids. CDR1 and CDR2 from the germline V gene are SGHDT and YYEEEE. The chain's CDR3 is CASSSQGQNIQYF. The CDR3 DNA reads TGTGCCAGCAGCTCCCAGGGTCAAAACATTCAGTACTTC.

The CDR3 here is CASSLAGQNNEQFF. The DNA for the CDR3 is TGTGCCAGCAGTTTAGCGGGACAGAACAATGAGCAGTTCTTC. This chain links TRBV12-3 or TRBV12-4 with TRBJ2-1, with 7 bases that match TRBD1. The CDR3 is made up of 14 amino acids. V was clipped by 0 bases and J by 5 bases; unmatched bases: 1.

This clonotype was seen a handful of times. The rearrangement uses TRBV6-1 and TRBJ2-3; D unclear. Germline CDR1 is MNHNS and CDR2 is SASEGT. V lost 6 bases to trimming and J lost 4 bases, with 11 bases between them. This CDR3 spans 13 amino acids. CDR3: CASRPSGSDTQYF. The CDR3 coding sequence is TGTGCCAGCAGACCATCAGGCTCAGATACGCAGTATTTT.

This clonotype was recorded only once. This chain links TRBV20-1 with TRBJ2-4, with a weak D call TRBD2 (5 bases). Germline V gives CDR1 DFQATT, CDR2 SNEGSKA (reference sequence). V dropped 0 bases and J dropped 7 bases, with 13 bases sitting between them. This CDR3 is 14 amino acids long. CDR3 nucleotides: TGCAGTGCTAGAGATAACCGAGGGATGAACATTCAGTACTTC. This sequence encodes CSARDNRGMNIQYF.

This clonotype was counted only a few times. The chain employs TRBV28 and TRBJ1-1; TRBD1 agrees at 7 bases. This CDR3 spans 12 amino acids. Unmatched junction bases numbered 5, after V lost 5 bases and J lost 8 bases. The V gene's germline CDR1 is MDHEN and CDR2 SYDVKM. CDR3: CASSNPGQEAFF. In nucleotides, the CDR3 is TGTGCCAGCAGTAATCCGGGACAGGAAGCTTTCTTT.

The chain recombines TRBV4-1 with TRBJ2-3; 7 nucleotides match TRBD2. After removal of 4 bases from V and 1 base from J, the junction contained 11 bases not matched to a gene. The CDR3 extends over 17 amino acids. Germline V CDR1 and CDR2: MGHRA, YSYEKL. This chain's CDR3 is CASSPLRASGGTDTQYF. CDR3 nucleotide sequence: TGCGCCAGCAGCCCTCTAAGGGCCAGCGGGGGCACAGATACGCAGTATTTT.

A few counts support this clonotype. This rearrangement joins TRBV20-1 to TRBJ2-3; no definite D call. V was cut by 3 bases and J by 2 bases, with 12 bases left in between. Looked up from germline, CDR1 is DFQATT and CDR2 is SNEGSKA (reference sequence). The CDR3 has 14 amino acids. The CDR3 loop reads CSASLGAATDTQYF. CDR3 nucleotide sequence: TGCAGTGCTAGTCTCGGTGCGGCCACAGATACGCAGTATTTT.

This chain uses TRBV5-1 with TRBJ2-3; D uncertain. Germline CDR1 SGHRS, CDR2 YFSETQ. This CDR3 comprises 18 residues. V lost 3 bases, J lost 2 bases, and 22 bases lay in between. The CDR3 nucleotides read TGCGCCAGCAGCTCCCGGATCCCAAAACTGGGGTTCACAGATACGCAGTATTTT. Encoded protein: CASSSRIPKLGFTDTQYF.

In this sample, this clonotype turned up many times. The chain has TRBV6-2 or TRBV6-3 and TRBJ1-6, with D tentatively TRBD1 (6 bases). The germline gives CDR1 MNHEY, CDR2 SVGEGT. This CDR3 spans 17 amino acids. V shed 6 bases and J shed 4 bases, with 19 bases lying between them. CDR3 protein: CASSRPSDRAYNSPLHF. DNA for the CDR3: TGTGCCAGCAGCCGACCGTCGGACAGAGCGTATAATTCACCCCTCCACTTT.

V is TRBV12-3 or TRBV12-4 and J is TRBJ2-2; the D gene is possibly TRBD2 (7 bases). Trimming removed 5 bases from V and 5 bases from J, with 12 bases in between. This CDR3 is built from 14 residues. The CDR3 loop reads CASSPRGGTGELFF. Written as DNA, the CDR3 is TGTGCCAGCAGTCCTAGGGGGGGGACCGGGGAGCTGTTTTTT.

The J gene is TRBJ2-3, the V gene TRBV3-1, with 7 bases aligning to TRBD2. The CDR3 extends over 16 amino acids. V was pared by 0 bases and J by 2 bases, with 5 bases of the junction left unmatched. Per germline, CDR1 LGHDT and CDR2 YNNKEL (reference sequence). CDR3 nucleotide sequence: TGTGCCAGCAGCCAAGAAGCGGGGACGACCACAGATACGCAGTATTTT. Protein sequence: CASSQEAGTTTDTQYF.

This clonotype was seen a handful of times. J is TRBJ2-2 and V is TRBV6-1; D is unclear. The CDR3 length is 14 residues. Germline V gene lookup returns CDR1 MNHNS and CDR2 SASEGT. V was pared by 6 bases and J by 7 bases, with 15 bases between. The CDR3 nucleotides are TGTGCCAGCAGGGACCCTTTAGGCAGCGGGGAGCTGTTTTTT. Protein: CASRDPLGSGELFF.

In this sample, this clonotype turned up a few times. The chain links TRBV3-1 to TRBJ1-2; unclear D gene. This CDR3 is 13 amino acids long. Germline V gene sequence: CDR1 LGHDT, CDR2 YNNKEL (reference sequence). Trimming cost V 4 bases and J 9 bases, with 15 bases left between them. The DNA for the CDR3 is TGTGCCAGCAGCCTTAGATCTTCTGGTAGCTACACCTTC. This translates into CASSLRSSGSYTF.

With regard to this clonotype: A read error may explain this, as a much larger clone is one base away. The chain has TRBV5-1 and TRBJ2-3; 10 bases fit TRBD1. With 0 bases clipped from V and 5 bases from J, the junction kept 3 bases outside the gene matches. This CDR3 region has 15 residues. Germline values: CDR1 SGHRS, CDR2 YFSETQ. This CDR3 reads CASSLGQGAVDTQYF. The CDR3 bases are TGCGCCAGCAGCTTGGGACAGGGGGCTGTAGATACGCAGTATTTT.

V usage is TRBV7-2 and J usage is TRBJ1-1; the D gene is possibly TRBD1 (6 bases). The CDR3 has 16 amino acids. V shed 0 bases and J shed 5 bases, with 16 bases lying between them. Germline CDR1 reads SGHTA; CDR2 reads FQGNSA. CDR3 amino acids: CASSLAGGATPTEAFF. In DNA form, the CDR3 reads TGTGCCAGCAGCTTAGCTGGGGGCGCGACCCCTACTGAAGCTTTCTTT.

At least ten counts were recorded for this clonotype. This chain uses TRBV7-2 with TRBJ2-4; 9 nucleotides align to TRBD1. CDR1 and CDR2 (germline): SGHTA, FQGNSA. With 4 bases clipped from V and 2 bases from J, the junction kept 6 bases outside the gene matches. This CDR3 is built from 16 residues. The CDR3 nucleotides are TGTGCCAGCAGCTACGGGACAGGGCTTTCCAAAAACATTCAGTACTTC. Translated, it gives CASSYGTGLSKNIQYF. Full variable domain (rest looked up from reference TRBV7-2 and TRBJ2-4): GAGVSQSPSNKVTEKGKDVELRCDPISGHTALYWYRQSLGQGLEFLIYFQGNSAPDKSGLPSDRFSAERTGGSVSTLTIQRTQQEDSAVYLCASSYGTGLSKNIQYFGAGTRLSVL.

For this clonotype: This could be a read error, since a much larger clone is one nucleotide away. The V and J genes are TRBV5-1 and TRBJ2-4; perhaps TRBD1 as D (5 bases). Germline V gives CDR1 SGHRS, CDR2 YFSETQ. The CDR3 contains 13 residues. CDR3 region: CAGSLGQRNIQYF. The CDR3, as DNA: TGCGCCGGCAGCTTGGGGCAGAGAAACATTCAGTACTTC.

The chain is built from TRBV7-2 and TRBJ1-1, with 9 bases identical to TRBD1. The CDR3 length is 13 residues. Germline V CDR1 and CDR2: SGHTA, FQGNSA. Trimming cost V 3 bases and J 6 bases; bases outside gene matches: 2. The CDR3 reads CASSFRDRAEAFF. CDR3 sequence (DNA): TGTGCCAGCAGCTTTCGGGACAGGGCTGAAGCTTTCTTT.